This TCR beta chain was obtained from a study of regulatory T cells in long-lasting Graves disease. Sequencing libraries for TCR beta were prepared with iRepertoire HTBI primers and Arm-PCR of CDR3 regions. MiXCR, applied by TCRdb to the multiplex PCR reads, yields one record per CDR3 protein. Found here are fewer than 650,000 distinct CDR3 sequences, 16% of them singletons; the top ten hold more than 10%. The CDR3 spans 14 residues. Germline CDR1 is KGHSH and CDR2 is LQKENI. The V gene lost 8 bases and the J gene lost 1 base, with 14 bases spanning the gap. This clonotype was detected ten times or more. The antigen is not known. Overall study findings and caveats: TRBV28, TRBJ1-2 and TRBJ2-5 emerged as the favored segments in persistent disease.

The time point denotes: newly diagnosed GD, antithyroid drugs for less than 3 months. PBMCs were the source of the RNA used for TCR sequencing. Approximately 9 milliliters of peripheral blood went into EDTA tubes. The same sample was also studied in work on T cells in Graves' hyperthyroidism and ophthalmopathy. That work adds: Every diagnosis used clinical symptoms, serum thyroxine and TRAb, thyroid ultrasound and orbital computed tomography. Researchers ran a first-round RT-PCR on the TCR CDR3 using the HTBI primer set.

The sequencing used peripheral blood mononuclear cells (PBMCs), collected at new diagnosis, from a patient treated with antithyroid drugs. This receptor was obtained from a young man with Graves disease. V usage is TRBV18 and J usage is TRBJ1-1; no clear D. The CDR3 here is CASSPSGANTEAFF. CDR3 nucleotide sequence: TGTGCCAGCAGCCCCAGCGGAGCGAACACTGAAGCTTTCTTT.